A single sample is the source of the 24 T cell receptor beta chains below, sequenced in a study of vaccination and CD4 T cells after COVID-19. Treatment given: approximately nine-day PBMC culture with coronavirus spike peptide pools or control peptides (ViraFEST assay). The assay that was used to sequence DNA from cultured CD4+ T cells was the Oncomine TCR Beta short-read assay. One entry per CDR3 protein results from TCRdb running MiXCR on the PCR reads. This table holds about 20,000 distinct CDR3 sequences, roughly 40% found once. These receptors' antigens are unknown. This specimen was CD4+ T cells from blood, cultured in vitro, taken before SARS-CoV-2 vaccination. The receptors derive from a human donor who received a COVID-19 vaccine.

This clonotype was picked up a small number of times. The CDR3 spells CASSLEVGTEAFF. CDR3 bases: TGTGCCAGCAGTTTAGAGGTCGGCACTGAAGCTTTCTTT. The V and J genes are TRBV12-3 or TRBV12-4 and TRBJ1-1; D gene unclear. CDR3 length: 13 amino acids. The V gene lost 1 base and the J gene lost 4 bases, with 7 bases spanning the gap.

This clonotype was found a few times. The J gene is TRBJ2-4, the V gene TRBV30; D gene unclear. Germline V lookup: CDR1 GTSNPN, CDR2 SVGIG (reference sequence). This CDR3 region has 17 residues. Trimming removed 0 bases at V and 2 bases at J, with 17 bases between. DNA of the CDR3: TGTGCCTGGAGTGTATCGCGCCGGCCAGCGACCAAAAACATTCAGTACTTC. It encodes CAWSVSRRPATKNIQYF.

This clonotype has just a few counts. V is TRBV24-1 and J is TRBJ2-7; weak D call: TRBD1 (6 bases). The V end lost 3 bases, the J end lost 2 bases, and 13 bases lay between the germline ends. This CDR3 contains 15 residues. Germline CDR1 is KGHDR and CDR2 is SFDVKD. The CDR3 spells CATSDPRTETYEQYF. The CDR3 DNA sequence: TGTGCCACCAGTGATCCCCGGACAGAGACCTACGAGCAGTACTTC.

This clonotype was found a few times. The genes are TRBV27 and TRBJ2-3; 7 bases map to TRBD2. CDR1 is MNHEY, CDR2 SMNVEV, per germline (reference sequence). The CDR3 contains 16 residues. V gave up 10 bases and J gave up 1 base; unmatched junction bases: 14. The CDR3 nucleotides read TGTGCCACAAGCGAATTCCGACGGGGGGGCACAGATACGCAGTATTTT. This encodes CATSEFRRGGTDTQYF.

This CDR3 reads CASPRAEANTGELFF. Here the CDR3 DNA reads TGTGCCAGCCCCCGGGCGGAGGCGAACACCGGGGAGCTGTTTTTT. V is TRBV6-4 and J is TRBJ2-2; D may be TRBD2 (5 bases). The V gene's germline CDR1 is MRHNA and CDR2 SNTAGT. V lost 8 bases and J 0 bases, leaving 13 bases between the germline ends. The CDR3 sequence is 15 residues long.

The chain combines TRBV5-1 with TRBJ2-5; D is undetermined. V was shortened by 4 bases and J by 2 bases, with 15 bases between the two germline ends. CDR3 length: 15 amino acids. Germline CDR1 reads SGHRS; CDR2 reads YFSETQ. The CDR3 is CASSPDPSQQETQYF. The CDR3 DNA is TGCGCCAGCAGCCCTGATCCTAGTCAACAAGAGACCCAGTACTTC.

Concerning this clonotype: At one end, the junction sequence differs from germline, possibly due to a read error. The chain couples TRBV5-4 to TRBJ2-3, with TRBD1 identical over 9 bases. CDR1 is SGHNT and CDR2 is YYREEE in the germline V gene (reference sequence). This CDR3 has 15 amino acids. DNA for the CDR3: TGTGCCAGCAACTTGGGGACAGGGAGGACAGATACGCAGTATTTT. This sequence encodes CASNLGTGRTDTQYF.

This clonotype was seen only once. The V call is TRBV18, the J call TRBJ1-1; D is perhaps TRBD1 (6 bases). Trimming took 3 bases from V and 7 from J, leaving 18 bases between them. Germline V CDR1 and CDR2: KGHSH, LQKENI. The CDR3 runs 15 residues. CDR3 sequence: CASSPSSDSAVEAFF. As DNA, the CDR3 is TGTGCCAGCTCACCCTCCTCGGACAGTGCAGTTGAAGCTTTCTTT.

The rearrangement joins TRBV5-1 to TRBJ1-5; D may be TRBD1 (5 bases). Trimming left V 5 bases short and J 7 bases short, with 10 bases between. The CDR3 is 12 residues long. Per the germline V gene, CDR1 is SGHRS and CDR2 is YFSETQ. The CDR3 nucleotides are TGCGCCAGCAGAAAGGGGAGCCAGCCCCAGCATTTT. Protein: CASRKGSQPQHF.

This clonotype was picked up a small number of times. This CDR3 reads CASRPSGGAFF. The CDR3 bases are TGTGCCAGCAGGCCTTCGGGGGGGGCTTTCTTT. V is TRBV2 and J is TRBJ1-1, with TRBD1 as a possible D gene (5 bases). The V end lost 6 bases, the J end lost 11 bases, and 13 bases lay between the germline ends. Germline V lookup: CDR1 SNHLY, CDR2 FYNNEI. CDR3 length: 11 amino acids. The full variable domain, completed using reference TRBV2 and TRBJ1-1, is EPEVTQTPSHQVTQMGQEVILRCVPISNHLYFYWYRQILGQKVEFLVSFYNNEISEKSEIFDDQFSVERPDGSNFTLKIRSTKLEDSAMYFCASRPSGGAFFGQGTRLTVV.

The chain is built from TRBV30 and TRBJ2-5, with TRBD2 identical over 10 bases. Germline lookup yields CDR1 GTSNPN and CDR2 SVGIG (reference sequence). Germline trimming cut 3 bases from V and 5 bases from J; bases unmatched to any gene: 6. This CDR3 region has 14 residues. In DNA, the CDR3 is TGTGCCTGGAGGGAGCGGGGGGGCCTTGAGACCCAGTACTTC. Protein product: CAWRERGGLETQYF.

This chain joins TRBV2 and TRBJ1-6; D possibly corresponds to TRBD1 (6 bases). Germline assignment: CDR1 SNHLY and CDR2 FYNNEI. Between the trimmed V and J ends, which lost 7 bases and 10 bases, there was a span of 14 bases. The CDR3 has 13 residues. CDR3 sequence (DNA): TGTGCCAGCAACTTAAACAGGGAGTCACCCCTCCACTTT. Protein product: CASNLNRESPLHF.

This clonotype was counted a few times. The chain joins TRBV30 to TRBJ2-7; D is possibly TRBD1 (5 bases). Germline-derived CDR1 and CDR2 are GTSNPN and SVGIG (reference sequence). V was cut by 0 bases and J by 6 bases, with 9 bases left in between. CDR3 length: 12 amino acids. For the CDR3, the DNA is TGTGCCTGGAGTGTAGGCAGGGCCGAGCAGTACTTC. Translating it yields CAWSVGRAEQYF.

The CDR3: CASIYGLAGGRQETQYF. In nucleotides, the CDR3 is TGTGCCAGCATTTACGGGCTAGCGGGGGGGCGTCAAGAGACCCAGTACTTC. This sequence joins TRBV2 and TRBJ2-5, with 12 bases identical to TRBD2. The trim removed 7 bases at V and 2 bases at J, leaving 11 bases unmatched. CDR1 is SNHLY, CDR2 FYNNEI, per germline. CDR3 length: 17 amino acids.

This clonotype was counted between two and nine times. The J gene is TRBJ1-5, the V gene TRBV2, with D unclear. The V and J ends lost 1 base and 6 bases respectively, with 13 bases between them. The CDR3 loop spans 15 amino acids. The germline CDR1 and CDR2 sequences are SNHLY and FYNNEI. The CDR3 DNA reads TGTGCCAGCAGTGAAGAGGTTCTGGCTAGTCAGCCCCAGCATTTT. Translation: CASSEEVLASQPQHF.

This clonotype was observed a few times. This chain uses TRBV7-2 with TRBJ2-3; no clear D gene. Trimming took off 4 bases at V and 2 bases at J, with 1 base between the two ends. Germline assignment: CDR1 SGHTA and CDR2 FQGNSA. This CDR3 contains 11 residues. In nucleotides, the CDR3 is TGTGCCAGCAGCTCCACAGATACGCAGTATTTT. Protein product: CASSSTDTQYF.

V is TRBV10-3 and J is TRBJ2-5; 9 nucleotides match TRBD2. The CDR3 has 14 amino acids. J lost 2 bases, V lost 9 bases, and 7 bases had no gene match. Per germline, CDR1 ENHRY and CDR2 SYGVKD. This chain's CDR3 is CAIAAGGPQETQYF. CDR3 bases: TGTGCCATAGCTGCGGGGGGGCCTCAAGAGACCCAGTACTTC.

The CDR3 DNA is TGTGCCAGCAGCCAAGGACTGGGAAGGCGGGGGATCTTAGAGACCCAGTACTTC. It is translated as CASSQGLGRRGILETQYF. V and J are TRBV4-2 and TRBJ2-5, with TRBD2 identical over 7 bases. V lost 1 base, J lost 4 bases, and 15 bases stayed unmatched. The CDR3 spans 18 residues. Looked up from germline, CDR1 is LGHNA and CDR2 is YNFKEQ.

This rearrangement joins TRBV27 to TRBJ1-2; D unresolved. Deletions cut 2 bases from V and 4 bases from J, with 5 bases between. There are 12 residues in the CDR3. Germline CDR1 MNHEY, CDR2 SMNVEV (reference sequence). The CDR3 sequence is CASSLHIYGYTF. CDR3 DNA sequence: TGTGCCAGCAGTTTACATATCTATGGCTACACCTTC.

The rearrangement joins TRBV6-1 to TRBJ2-7; D is ambiguous. The CDR3 is 13 residues long. V was clipped by 1 base and J by 4 bases, with 8 bases between them. Germline V gives CDR1 MNHNS, CDR2 SASEGT. The CDR3 region is CASSEVEVYEQYF. In DNA, the CDR3 is TGTGCCAGCAGTGAAGTTGAGGTTTACGAGCAGTACTTC.

This clonotype was detected only a few times. V and J are TRBV7-3 and TRBJ1-6; TRBD1 agrees at 12 bases. There are 15 residues in the CDR3. Per germline, CDR1 SGHTA and CDR2 FQGTGA. Trimming removed 5 bases from V and 7 bases from J; junction bases left unmatched: 3. Here the CDR3 DNA reads TGTGCCAGCAGCCAGGGACAGGGGGCGAATTCACCCCTCCACTTT. Protein: CASSQGQGANSPLHF. Together with reference TRBV7-3 and TRBJ1-6, the CDR3 gives the full variable domain: GAGVSQTPSNKVTEKGKYVELRCDPISGHTALYWYRQSLGQGPEFLIYFQGTGAADDSGLPNDRFFAVRPEGSVSTLKIQRTERGDSAVYLCASSQGQGANSPLHFGNGTRLTVT.

This clonotype has a handful of counts. This chain uses TRBV14 with TRBJ1-2; 10 positions agree with TRBD1. This CDR3 spans 14 amino acids. V lost 1 base and J lost 7; bases outside the gene matches: 3. Germline V gene data show CDR1 as SGHDN and CDR2 as FVKESK. The CDR3 DNA reads TGTGCCAGCAGCCAAGCCGGGACAGGGGTTGGCTACACCTTC. It codes for CASSQAGTGVGYTF.

V usage is TRBV20-1 and J usage is TRBJ2-7; D not certain. V was shortened by 4 bases and J by 4 bases, with 8 bases between the two germline ends. Per the germline V gene, CDR1 is DFQATT and CDR2 is SNEGSKA (reference sequence). CDR3 length equals 11 residues. The CDR3 loop is CSATQVYEQYF. The CDR3 DNA reads TGCAGTGCTACTCAGGTTTACGAGCAGTACTTC.

The genes are TRBV14 and TRBJ1-1; possible D gene TRBD1, 5 bases. The CDR3 runs 15 residues. Deletions cut 3 bases from V and 0 bases from J, with 11 bases between. Germline CDR1 SGHDN, CDR2 FVKESK. The CDR3 reads CASSHLTGMNTEAFF. The CDR3 bases are TGTGCCAGCAGCCATCTTACAGGTATGAACACTGAAGCTTTCTTT.